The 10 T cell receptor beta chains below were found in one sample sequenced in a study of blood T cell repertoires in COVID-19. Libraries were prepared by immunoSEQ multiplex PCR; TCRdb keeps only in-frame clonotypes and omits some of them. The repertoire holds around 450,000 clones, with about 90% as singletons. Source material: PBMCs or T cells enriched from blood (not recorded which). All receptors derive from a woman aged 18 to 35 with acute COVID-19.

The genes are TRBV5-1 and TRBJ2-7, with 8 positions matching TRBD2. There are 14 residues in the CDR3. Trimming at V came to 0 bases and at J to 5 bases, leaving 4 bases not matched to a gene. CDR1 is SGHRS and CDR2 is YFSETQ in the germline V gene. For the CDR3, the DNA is TGCGCCAGCAGCTTGGAAAGCGGGAGTCACGAGCAGTACTTC. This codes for CASSLESGSHEQYF. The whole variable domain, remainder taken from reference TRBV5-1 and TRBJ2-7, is KAGVTQTPRYLIKTRGQQVTLSCSPISGHRSVSWYQQTPGQGLQFLFEYFSETQRNKGNFPGRFSGRQFSNSRSEMNVSTLELGDSALYLCASSLESGSHEQYFGPGTRLTVT.

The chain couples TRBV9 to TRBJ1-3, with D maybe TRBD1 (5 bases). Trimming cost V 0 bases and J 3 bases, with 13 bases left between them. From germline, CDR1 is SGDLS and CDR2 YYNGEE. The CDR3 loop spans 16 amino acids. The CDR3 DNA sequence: TGTGCCAGCAGCGTAGATCCCGGCGGGGGTGGAAACACCATATATTTT. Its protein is CASSVDPGGGGNTIYF.

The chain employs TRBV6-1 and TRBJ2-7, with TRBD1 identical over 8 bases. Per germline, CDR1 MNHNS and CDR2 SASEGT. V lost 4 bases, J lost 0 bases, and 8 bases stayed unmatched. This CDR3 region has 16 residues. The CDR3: CASSVRQGMSSYEQYF. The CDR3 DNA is TGTGCCAGCAGTGTAAGACAGGGGATGAGCTCCTACGAGCAGTACTTC.

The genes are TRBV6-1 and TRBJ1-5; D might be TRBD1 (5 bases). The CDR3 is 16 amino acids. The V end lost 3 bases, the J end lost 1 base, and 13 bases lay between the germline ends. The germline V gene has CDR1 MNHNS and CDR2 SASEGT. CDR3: CASSDGGTVSNQPQHF. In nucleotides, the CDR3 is TGTGCCAGCAGTGATGGGGGGACCGTCAGCAATCAGCCCCAGCATTTT.

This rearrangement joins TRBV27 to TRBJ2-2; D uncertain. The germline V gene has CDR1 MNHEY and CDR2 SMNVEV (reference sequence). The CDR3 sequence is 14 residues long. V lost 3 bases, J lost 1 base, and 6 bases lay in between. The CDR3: CASSFRRNTGELFF. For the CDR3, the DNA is TGTGCCAGCAGTTTTAGAAGGAACACCGGGGAGCTGTTTTTT.

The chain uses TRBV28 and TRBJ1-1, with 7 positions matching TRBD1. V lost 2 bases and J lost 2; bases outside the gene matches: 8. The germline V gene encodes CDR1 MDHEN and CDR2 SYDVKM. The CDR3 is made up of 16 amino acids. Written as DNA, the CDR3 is TGTGCCAGCAGTTTAGCCGGGACAGCTCTAAACACTGAAGCTTTCTTT. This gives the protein CASSLAGTALNTEAFF.

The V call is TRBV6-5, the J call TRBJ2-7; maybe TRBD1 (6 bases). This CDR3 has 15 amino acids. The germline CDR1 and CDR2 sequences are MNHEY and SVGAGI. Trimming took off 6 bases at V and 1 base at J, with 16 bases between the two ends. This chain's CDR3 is CASRDSPFKSYEQYF. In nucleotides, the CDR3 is TGTGCCAGCAGGGACAGCCCCTTCAAATCCTACGAGCAGTACTTC.

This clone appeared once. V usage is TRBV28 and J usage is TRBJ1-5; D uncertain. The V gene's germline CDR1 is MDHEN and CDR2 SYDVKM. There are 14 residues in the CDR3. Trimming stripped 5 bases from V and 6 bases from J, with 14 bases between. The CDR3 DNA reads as TGTGCCAGCAGTACCGTCCTAGGCGGTCAGCCCCAGCATTTT. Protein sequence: CASSTVLGGQPQHF.

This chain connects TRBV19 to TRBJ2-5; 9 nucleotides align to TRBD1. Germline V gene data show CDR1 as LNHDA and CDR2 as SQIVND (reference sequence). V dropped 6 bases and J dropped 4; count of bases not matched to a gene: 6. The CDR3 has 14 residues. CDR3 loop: CASREPGQGETQYF. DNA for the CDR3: TGTGCCAGTAGAGAACCGGGACAGGGAGAGACCCAGTACTTC.

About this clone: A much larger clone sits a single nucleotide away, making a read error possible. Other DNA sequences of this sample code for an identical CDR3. Written as DNA, the CDR3 is TGTGCCAGTAGCCATATCTCGGGACTAGGCGTCTCTTTCACAGATACGCAGTATTTT. Translated, it gives CASSHISGLGVSFTDTQYF. The chain carries TRBV11-2 and TRBJ2-3; 8 positions match TRBD2. Per germline, CDR1 SGHAT and CDR2 FQNNGV. After removal of 9 bases from V and 2 bases from J, the junction contained 22 bases not matched to a gene. The CDR3 has 19 residues.